This TCR beta chain is from a study of blood T cell repertoires in COVID-19. Individuals drawn from 24 US areas were roughly 18 to 100 years old. Before being deemed recovered, Cohort 3 donors had two negative PCRs, clearance, or symptom resolution. The protocol was immunoSEQ multiplex PCR, while the TCRdb copy is restricted to in-frame clones and leaves out a portion. The data show 150,000 to 200,000 clones, more than 70% seen once. Sequencing used PBMCs or T cells enriched from blood (not recorded which). The sequence derives from a middle-aged man who had recovered from COVID-19.

For the CDR3, the DNA is TGTGCCTGGGGCACTATGCTGAACACTGAAGCTTTCTTT. Translated, it gives CAWGTMLNTEAFF. V and J are TRBV30 and TRBJ1-1, with unresolved D. V was trimmed by 5 bases and J by 0 bases, leaving 10 bases between them. The CDR3 length is 13 residues. Germline V CDR1 and CDR2: GTSNPN, SVGIG (reference sequence).